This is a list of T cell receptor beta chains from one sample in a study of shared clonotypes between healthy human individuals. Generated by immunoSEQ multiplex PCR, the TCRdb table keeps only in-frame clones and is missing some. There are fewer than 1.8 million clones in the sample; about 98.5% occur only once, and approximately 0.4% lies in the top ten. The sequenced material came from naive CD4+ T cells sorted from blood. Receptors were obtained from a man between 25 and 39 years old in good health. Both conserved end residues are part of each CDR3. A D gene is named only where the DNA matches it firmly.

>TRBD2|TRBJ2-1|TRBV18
TGTGCCAGCTCATCGGGACTAGCTAACAATGAGCAGTTCTTC
CASSSGLANNEQFF
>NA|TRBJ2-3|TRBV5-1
TGCGCCAGCAGCTCACACAGGGCTGCACAGGGTACGCAGTATTTT
CASSSHRAAQGTQYF
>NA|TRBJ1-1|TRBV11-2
TGTGCCAGCAGCTTAGCCAGGGGTAAGGGCACTGAAGCTTTCTTT
CASSLARGKGTEAFF
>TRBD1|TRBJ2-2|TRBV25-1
TGTGCCAGCAGTGCACTACAGGGGGCTAGCGGGGAGCTGTTTTTT
CASSALQGASGELFF
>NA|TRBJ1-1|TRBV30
TGTGCCTGGAGTGTACGAATGGGAACTGAAGCTTTCTTT
CAWSVRMGTEAFF
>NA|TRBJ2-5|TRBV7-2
TGTGCCAGCAGCCTTGGGACTCAAGAGACCCAGTACTTC
CASSLGTQETQYF
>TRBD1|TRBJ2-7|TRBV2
TGTGCCAGTACAGGGGAGAGCTACGAGCAGTACTTC
CASTGESYEQYF
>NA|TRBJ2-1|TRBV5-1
TGCGCCAGCAGCTCGGGACAATCCTACAATGAGCAGTTCTTC
CASSSGQSYNEQFF
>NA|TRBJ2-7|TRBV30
TGTGCCTGGAGGGGGGACGTAGCCTACGAGCAGTACTTC
CAWRGDVAYEQYF
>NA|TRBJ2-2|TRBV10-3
TGTGCCATCAGAACCCTCTTGGGGGACACCGGGGAGCTGTTTTTT
CAIRTLLGDTGELFF
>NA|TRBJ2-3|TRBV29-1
TGCAGCGTTCAAAAAGGTACAGATACGCAGTATTTT
CSVQKGTDTQYF
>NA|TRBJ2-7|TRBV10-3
TGTGCCATCAGTGAGTCCGGGGAACCGGGATCCTACGAGCAGTACTTC
CAISESGEPGSYEQYF
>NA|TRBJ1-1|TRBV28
TGTGCCAGCAGTTTATACACTGAAGCTTTCTTT
CASSLYTEAFF
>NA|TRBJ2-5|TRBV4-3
TGCGCCAGCAGCCAAGATTATATGGAGACCCAGTACTTC
CASSQDYMETQYF
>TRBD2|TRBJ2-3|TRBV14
TGTGCCAGCAGCCCAACTAGCGGGGTAACAGATACGCAGTATTTT
CASSPTSGVTDTQYF
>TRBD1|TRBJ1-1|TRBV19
TGTGCCAGTACCCAGGGACAGGTGAACACTGAAGCTTTCTTT
CASTQGQVNTEAFF
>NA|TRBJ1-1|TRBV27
TGTGCCAGCAGTAACCGATGGGAGAACACTGAAGCTTTCTTT
CASSNRWENTEAFF
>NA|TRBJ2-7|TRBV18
TGTGCCAGCTCACCGGTCGTGGCTGTGACAGACTACGAGCAGTACTTC
CASSPVVAVTDYEQYF
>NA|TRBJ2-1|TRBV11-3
TGTGCCAGCAGCCTTGGTAGTTACAATGAGCAGTTCTTC
CASSLGSYNEQFF
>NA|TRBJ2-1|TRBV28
TGTGCCAGCAGTTTAGCTGGTAAAGGGCAGTTCTTC
CASSLAGKGQFF
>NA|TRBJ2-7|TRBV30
TGTGCCTGGAGTAGAGAGGGTGAGGACGAGCAGTACTTC
CAWSREGEDEQYF
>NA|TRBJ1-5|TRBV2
TGTGCCAGCAGTCCACAAAACGATCAGCCCCAGCATTTT
CASSPQNDQPQHF
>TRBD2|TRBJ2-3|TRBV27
TGTGCCAGCAGTTTAAGGACGGGGGGGCTCCTCACAGATACGCAGTATTTT
CASSLRTGGLLTDTQYF